This section outlines one TCR beta chain sequence together with its context. Its antigen is not identified. Donation came from healthy Caucasian individuals in Russia who were aged 6 to 90. This sample is drawn from a study of blood T cells in healthy people across ages. Alongside a J-beta primer mix, a sample-barcoded 5' primer served in a second PCR lasting roughly 7 to 12 cycles. A tag from a template-switch adaptor with 12 random nucleotides marked each cDNA molecule. A minimum of 3 million CDR3-containing paired-end reads was obtained for each sample. TCRdb re-called the 5' RACE reads with MiXCR, one entry per CDR3 protein. The sample lists 1.5 million to 2 million distinct CDR3 sequences; roughly 30% were seen once. CDR3 length: 15 amino acids. The germline gives CDR1 DFQATT, CDR2 SNEGSKA (reference sequence). V trimming: 5 bases; J trimming: 4 bases; junction bases outside the gene matches: 11.

Study-wide results and caveats: Across the age range, TCR beta diversity per million T cells fell in a roughly linear way.

The genes are TRBV20-1 and TRBJ2-3, with TRBD2 identical over 8 bases. The receptor was isolated from a woman in her 30s in good health. The sequenced sample consisted of blood. CDR3 amino acids: CSAPPGTRIADTQYF. Written as DNA, the CDR3 is TGCAGTGCTCCCCCTGGGACTAGAATAGCAGATACGCAGTATTTT.